This T cell receptor beta chain was observed in a study of immune evolution from preneoplasia to lung adenocarcinoma. Study at large: HLA loss of heterozygosity: approximately 7.5% AIS, over 12% MIA, about 30% ADC, none AAH.

V lost 5 bases and J 3 bases, leaving 11 bases between the germline ends. CDR1 and CDR2 (germline): MDHEN, SYDVKM. The CDR3 length is 14 residues. Patients had resection in Japan or China between about 2014 and 2018. Using immunoSEQ multiplex PCR, the repertoire was profiled, and TCRdb retains in-frame clones only, with some absent. The data show just over 6,000 clones, 70% to 80% seen once. This TCR came from a person between 45 and 75 years old with lung adenocarcinoma. The chain is built from TRBV28 and TRBJ1-5; TRBD1 is a possible D gene (5 bases). Sequencing used FFPE minimally invasive lung adenocarcinoma tissue. The CDR3 loop is CASSDADNNQPQHF. CDR3 coding DNA: TGTGCCAGCAGTGATGCGGACAACAATCAGCCCCAGCATTTT.